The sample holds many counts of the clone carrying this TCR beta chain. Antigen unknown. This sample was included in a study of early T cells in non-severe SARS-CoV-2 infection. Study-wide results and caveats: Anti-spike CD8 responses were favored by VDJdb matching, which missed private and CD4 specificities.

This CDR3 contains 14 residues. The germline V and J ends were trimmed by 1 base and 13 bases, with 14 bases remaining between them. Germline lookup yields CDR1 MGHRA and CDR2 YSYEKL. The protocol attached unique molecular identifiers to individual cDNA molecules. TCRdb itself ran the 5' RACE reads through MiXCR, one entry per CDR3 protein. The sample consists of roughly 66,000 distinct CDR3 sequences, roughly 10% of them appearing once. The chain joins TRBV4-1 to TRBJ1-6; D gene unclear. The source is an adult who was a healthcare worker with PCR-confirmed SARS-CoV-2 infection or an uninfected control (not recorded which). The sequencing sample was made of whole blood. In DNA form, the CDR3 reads TGCGCCAGCAGCCAAGGTGGAGGCTCCGGGCCCCTCCACTTT. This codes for CASSQGGGSGPLHF.